The 14 T cell receptor beta chains given below trace back to one sample, sequenced in a study of CD8 T cells in Susac syndrome. Reverse transcription used about 0.45 to 1 ug RNA and random hexamers. TCRdb ran MiXCR on the immunoSEQ multiplex PCR reads and lists one entry per CDR3 protein. The sample records about 210,000 distinct CDR3 sequences, roughly 96% being singletons. Input material: CD4+ T cells from PBMCs. All receptors come from a human donor with multiple sclerosis.

This chain connects TRBV27 to TRBJ2-1; D is perhaps TRBD2 (5 bases). CDR3 length: 15 amino acids. V lost 0 bases and J lost 4, with 10 bases in between. The germline CDR1 and CDR2 sequences are MNHEY and SMNVEV (reference sequence). The CDR3 region is CASSLSSGGYNEQFF. As DNA, the CDR3 is TGTGCCAGCAGTTTATCCAGCGGTGGATACAATGAGCAGTTCTTC.

This clonotype was picked up a small number of times. The V and J genes are TRBV19 and TRBJ2-3; 7 positions match TRBD2. CDR3 size: 15 residues. The J segment lost 0 bases and the V segment lost 6 bases, leaving 6 bases of the junction unmatched. From germline, CDR1 is LNHDA and CDR2 SQIVND (reference sequence). DNA of the CDR3: TGTGCCAGTAGCTTGACTAGCAGAAGCACAGATACGCAGTATTTT. Translation gives CASSLTSRSTDTQYF.

The chain carries TRBV28 and TRBJ2-5; D remains ambiguous. The germline gives CDR1 MDHEN, CDR2 SYDVKM. V lost 5 bases, J lost 1 base, and 11 bases lay in between. This CDR3 has 14 amino acids. CDR3: CASSGGALQETQYF. CDR3 DNA: TGTGCCAGCAGTGGCGGAGCCCTCCAAGAGACCCAGTACTTC.

The V call is TRBV7-2, the J call TRBJ1-6; the D gene is possibly TRBD1 (6 bases). CDR3 length: 14 amino acids. Trimming cost V 6 bases and J 8 bases, with 14 bases left between them. Germline V gene lookup returns CDR1 SGHTA and CDR2 FQGNSA. CDR3 sequence: CASRRDTSYSPLHF. In DNA, the CDR3 is TGTGCCAGCAGAAGGGACACCTCTTATTCACCCCTCCACTTT. Complete variable domain (other parts from reference TRBV7-2 and TRBJ1-6): GAGVSQSPSNKVTEKGKDVELRCDPISGHTALYWYRQSLGQGLEFLIYFQGNSAPDKSGLPSDRFSAERTGGSVSTLTIQRTQQEDSAVYLCASRRDTSYSPLHFGNGTRLTVT.

This chain uses TRBV9 with TRBJ1-2, with a possible D match to TRBD1 (6 bases). Between the trimmed V and J ends, which lost 0 bases and 8 bases, there was a span of 14 bases. The germline V gene has CDR1 SGDLS and CDR2 YYNGEE. This CDR3 is 14 amino acids long. CDR3 sequence: CASSVDVGGTGYTF. DNA for the CDR3: TGTGCCAGCAGCGTAGATGTCGGGGGCACGGGCTACACCTTC. Complete variable domain (other parts from reference TRBV9 and TRBJ1-2): DSGVTQTPKHLITATGQRVTLRCSPRSGDLSVYWYQQSLDQGLQFLIQYYNGEERAKGNILERFSAQQFPDLHSELNLSSLELGDSALYFCASSVDVGGTGYTFGSGTRLTVV.

This chain connects TRBV3-1 to TRBJ2-1, with a weak D call TRBD1 (5 bases). V lost 4 bases, J lost 2 bases, and 12 bases lay in between. The germline gives CDR1 LGHDT, CDR2 YNNKEL (reference sequence). The CDR3 length is 15 residues. Written as DNA, the CDR3 is TGTGCCAGCAGCCCGACAGAGATTCCCTACAATGAGCAGTTCTTC. Protein product: CASSPTEIPYNEQFF.

This rearrangement joins TRBV7-9 to TRBJ1-5, with D maybe TRBD1 (5 bases). Trimming pared 3 bases from V and 3 bases from J, leaving 9 bases between. The CDR3 is made up of 14 amino acids. Germline lookup yields CDR1 SEHNR and CDR2 FQNEAQ (reference sequence). CDR3 bases: TGTGCCAGCAGCTTGGCAGGGAACAATCAGCCCCAGCATTTT. Amino acids: CASSLAGNNQPQHF.

This chain joins TRBV28 and TRBJ2-7, with no clear D. The CDR3 spans 12 residues. The V end was cut by 2 bases, the J end by 7 bases, with 9 bases between. CDR1 and CDR2 (germline): MDHEN, SYDVKM. Here the CDR3 reads CASSLGLGEQYF. The CDR3 DNA is TGTGCCAGCAGTTTAGGTCTCGGGGAGCAGTACTTC.

The chain combines TRBV14 with TRBJ2-7; a weak D match, TRBD2 (6 bases). The CDR3 spans 15 residues. Germline V CDR1 and CDR2: SGHDN, FVKESK. V shed 0 bases and J shed 0 bases, with 9 bases lying between them. CDR3 nucleotides: TGTGCCAGCAGCCAAGATGGGGGGTCCTCCTACGAGCAGTACTTC. Protein product: CASSQDGGSSYEQYF.

The V call is TRBV6-5, the J call TRBJ2-7, with TRBD2 matching 8 bases. Trimming cost V 0 bases and J 6 bases; bases outside gene matches: 10. In germline, CDR1 is MNHEY, CDR2 SVGAGI. There are 16 residues in the CDR3. CDR3 sequence reads: CASSYSIGRASGEQYF. The CDR3 DNA is TGTGCCAGCAGTTACTCGATCGGGAGGGCCTCGGGCGAGCAGTACTTC.

The V call is TRBV5-8, the J call TRBJ2-7; D perhaps matches TRBD2 (5 bases). CDR3 length equals 15 residues. V was cut by 2 bases and J by 4 bases, with 16 bases left in between. Germline CDR1 SGHTS, CDR2 YDEGEE. CDR3 sequence: CASSFRPTSLYEQYF. CDR3 sequence (DNA): TGTGCCAGCAGCTTCAGGCCTACTAGTTTGTACGAGCAGTACTTC.

This clonotype was seen once. The V call is TRBV20-1, the J call TRBJ1-2; D is perhaps TRBD1 (5 bases). The CDR3 is 13 residues long. The germline gives CDR1 DFQATT, CDR2 SNEGSKA (reference sequence). Trimming removed 7 bases at V and 5 bases at J, with 17 bases between. As DNA, the CDR3 is TGCAGTGGGTCCGCGAGAGGGACTTATGGCTACACCTTC. It encodes CSGSARGTYGYTF.

This chain uses TRBV30 with TRBJ2-1, with a weak D call TRBD2 (5 bases). CDR1 is GTSNPN, CDR2 SVGIG, per germline (reference sequence). With 0 bases removed from V and 9 bases from J, the gap between germline ends came to 9 bases. The CDR3 has 12 amino acids. The CDR3 region has the DNA TGTGCCTGGAGTGTACTAGGTGGTGAGCAGTTCTTC. Translation: CAWSVLGGEQFF.

This clonotype was recorded once. V gene TRBV5-6 combines with J gene TRBJ1-4; D unclear. Trimming stripped 4 bases from V and 4 bases from J, with 14 bases between. The CDR3 spans 15 residues. Germline CDR1 and CDR2: SGHDT and YYEEEE. The CDR3 reads CASSALDSINEKLFF. Written as DNA, the CDR3 is TGTGCCAGCAGCGCGTTGGACTCGATTAATGAAAAACTGTTTTTT. Full variable domain (missing parts from reference TRBV5-6 and TRBJ1-4): DAGVTQSPTHLIKTRGQQVTLRCSPKSGHDTVSWYQQALGQGPQFIFQYYEEEERQRGNFPDRFSGHQFPNYSSELNVNALLLGDSALYLCASSALDSINEKLFFGSGTQLSVL.